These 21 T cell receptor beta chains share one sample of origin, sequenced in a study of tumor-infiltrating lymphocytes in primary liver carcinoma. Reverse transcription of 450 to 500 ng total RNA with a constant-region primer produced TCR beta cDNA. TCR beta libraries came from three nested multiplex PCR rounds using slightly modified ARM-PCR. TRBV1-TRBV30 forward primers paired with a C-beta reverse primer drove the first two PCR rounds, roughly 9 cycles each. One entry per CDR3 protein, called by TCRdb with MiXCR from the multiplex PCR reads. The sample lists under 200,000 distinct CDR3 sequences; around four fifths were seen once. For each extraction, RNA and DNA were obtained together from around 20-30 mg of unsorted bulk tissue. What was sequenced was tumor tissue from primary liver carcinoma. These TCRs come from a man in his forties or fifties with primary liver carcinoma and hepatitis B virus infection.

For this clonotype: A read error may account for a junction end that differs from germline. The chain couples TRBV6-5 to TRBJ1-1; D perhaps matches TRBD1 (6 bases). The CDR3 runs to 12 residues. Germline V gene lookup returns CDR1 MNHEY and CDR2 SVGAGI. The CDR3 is CAGSGTHTEAFF. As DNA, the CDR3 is TGTGCCGGCAGCGGGACACACACTGAAGCTTTCTTT.

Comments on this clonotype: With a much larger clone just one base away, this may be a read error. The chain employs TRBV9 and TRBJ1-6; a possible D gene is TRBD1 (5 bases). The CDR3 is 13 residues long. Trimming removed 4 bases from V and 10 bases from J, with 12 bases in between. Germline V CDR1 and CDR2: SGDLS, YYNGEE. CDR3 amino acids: CASSIDQGSPLHF. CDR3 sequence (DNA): TGTGCCAGCAGCATAGATCAGGGCTCACCCCTCCACTTT. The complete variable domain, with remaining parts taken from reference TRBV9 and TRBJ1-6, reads DSGVTQTPKHLITATGQRVTLRCSPRSGDLSVYWYQQSLDQGLQFLIQYYNGEERAKGNILERFSAQQFPDLHSELNLSSLELGDSALYFCASSIDQGSPLHFGNGTRLTVT.

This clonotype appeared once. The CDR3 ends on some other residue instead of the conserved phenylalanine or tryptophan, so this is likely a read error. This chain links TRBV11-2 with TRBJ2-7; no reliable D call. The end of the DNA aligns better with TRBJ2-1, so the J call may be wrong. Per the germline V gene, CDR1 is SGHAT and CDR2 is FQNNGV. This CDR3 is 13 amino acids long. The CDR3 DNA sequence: TGTGCCAGCAGCTCACGGAGTTCCTACGAGCAGTTCTCC. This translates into CASSSRSSYEQFS.

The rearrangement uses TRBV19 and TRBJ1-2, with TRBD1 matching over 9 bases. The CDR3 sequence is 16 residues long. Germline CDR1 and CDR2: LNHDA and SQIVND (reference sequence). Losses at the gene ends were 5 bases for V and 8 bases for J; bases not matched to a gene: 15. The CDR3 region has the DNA TGTGCCAGTAGTTTTGCGTCCGGGACAGGGAGGGGCGGCTACACCTTC. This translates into CASSFASGTGRGGYTF.

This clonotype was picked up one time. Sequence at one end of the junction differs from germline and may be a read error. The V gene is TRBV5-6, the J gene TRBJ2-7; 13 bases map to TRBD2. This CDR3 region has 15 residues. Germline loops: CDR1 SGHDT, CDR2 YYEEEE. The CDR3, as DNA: TGTGCCAGCGGCTTGGGACTAGCGGGATACTACGAGCAGTACTTC. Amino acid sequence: CASGLGLAGYYEQYF.

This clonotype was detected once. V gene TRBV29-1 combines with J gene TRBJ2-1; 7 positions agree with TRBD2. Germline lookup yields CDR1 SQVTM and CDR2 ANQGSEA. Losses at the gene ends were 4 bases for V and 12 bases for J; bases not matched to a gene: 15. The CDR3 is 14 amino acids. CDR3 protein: CSVGLAGVSDVQFF. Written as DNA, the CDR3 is TGCAGCGTTGGACTAGCTGGAGTTTCCGATGTGCAGTTCTTC.

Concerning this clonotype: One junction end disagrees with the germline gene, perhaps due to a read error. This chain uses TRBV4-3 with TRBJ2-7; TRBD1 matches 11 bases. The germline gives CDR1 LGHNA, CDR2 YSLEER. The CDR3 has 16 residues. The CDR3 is CTSGHSGTGGSYEQYF. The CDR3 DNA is TGCACCAGCGGCCATTCCGGGACAGGGGGGTCCTACGAGCAGTACTTC.

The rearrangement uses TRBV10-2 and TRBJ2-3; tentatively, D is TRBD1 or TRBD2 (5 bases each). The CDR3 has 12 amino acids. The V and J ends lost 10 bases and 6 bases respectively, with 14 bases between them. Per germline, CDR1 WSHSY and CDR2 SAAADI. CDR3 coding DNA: TGCGCCATGAGGGTAGACAGCGATACGCAGTATTTT. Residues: CAMRVDSDTQYF.

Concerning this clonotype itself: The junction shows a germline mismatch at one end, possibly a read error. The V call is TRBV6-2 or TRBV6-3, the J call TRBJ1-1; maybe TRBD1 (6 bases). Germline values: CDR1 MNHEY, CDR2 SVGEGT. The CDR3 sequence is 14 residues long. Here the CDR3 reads CTSSNSTGLTEAFF. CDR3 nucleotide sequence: TGTACCAGTAGTAATTCCACAGGGCTCACTGAAGCTTTCTTT.

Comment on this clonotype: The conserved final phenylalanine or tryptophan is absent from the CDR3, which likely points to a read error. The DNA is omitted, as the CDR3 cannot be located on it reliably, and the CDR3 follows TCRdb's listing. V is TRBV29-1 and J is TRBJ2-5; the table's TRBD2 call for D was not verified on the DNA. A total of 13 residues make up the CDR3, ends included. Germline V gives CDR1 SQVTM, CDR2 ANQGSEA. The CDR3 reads CSVEGQGRETQNL.

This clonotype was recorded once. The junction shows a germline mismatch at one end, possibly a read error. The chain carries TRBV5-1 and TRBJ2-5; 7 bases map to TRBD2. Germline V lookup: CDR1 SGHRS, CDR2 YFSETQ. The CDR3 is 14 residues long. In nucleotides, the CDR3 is TGCGCCAGCAGGAACGGGAGGCTTCAAGAGACCCACTACTTC. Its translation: CASRNGRLQETHYF.

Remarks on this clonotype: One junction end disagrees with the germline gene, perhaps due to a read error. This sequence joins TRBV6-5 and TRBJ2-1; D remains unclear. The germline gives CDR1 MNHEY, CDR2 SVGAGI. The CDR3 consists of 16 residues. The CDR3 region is CVSSSRTPVGYNEQFF. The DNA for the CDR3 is TGTGTCAGCAGCTCACGGACCCCCGTGGGGTACAATGAGCAGTTCTTC.

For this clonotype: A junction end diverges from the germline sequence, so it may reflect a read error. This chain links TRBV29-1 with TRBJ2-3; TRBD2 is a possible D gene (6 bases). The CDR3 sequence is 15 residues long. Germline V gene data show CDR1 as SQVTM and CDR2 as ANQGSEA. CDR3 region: CSVEGGAGVADTQYF. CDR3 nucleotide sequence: TGCAGCGTTGAGGGCGGGGCCGGCGTCGCAGATACGCAGTATTTC.

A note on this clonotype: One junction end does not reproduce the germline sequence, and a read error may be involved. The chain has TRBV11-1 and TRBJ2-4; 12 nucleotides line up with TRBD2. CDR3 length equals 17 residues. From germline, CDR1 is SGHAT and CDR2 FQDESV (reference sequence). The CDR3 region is CPSSLPWTSGTKNIKYF. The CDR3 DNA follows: TGTCCCAGCAGCTTACCCTGGACTAGCGGGACCAAGAACATTAAGTACTTC. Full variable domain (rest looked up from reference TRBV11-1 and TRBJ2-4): EAEVAQSPRYKITEKSQAVAFWCDPISGHATLYWYRQILGQGPELLVQFQDESVVDDSQLPKDRFSAERLKGVDSTLKIQPAELGDSAMYLCPSSLPWTSGTKNIKYFGAGTRLSVL.

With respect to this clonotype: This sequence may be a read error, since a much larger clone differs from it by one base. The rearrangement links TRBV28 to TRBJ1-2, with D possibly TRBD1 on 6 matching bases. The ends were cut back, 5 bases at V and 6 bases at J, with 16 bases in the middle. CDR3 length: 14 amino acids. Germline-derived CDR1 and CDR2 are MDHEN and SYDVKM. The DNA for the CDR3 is TGTGCCAGCAGTGGGAGGGGGGGGAACCATGGCTACACCTTC. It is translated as CASSGRGGNHGYTF.

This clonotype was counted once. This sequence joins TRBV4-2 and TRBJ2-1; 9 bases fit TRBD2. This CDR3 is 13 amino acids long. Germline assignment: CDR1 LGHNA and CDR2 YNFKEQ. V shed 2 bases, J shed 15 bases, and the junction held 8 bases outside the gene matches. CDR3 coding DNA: TGTGCCAGCAGCCAACCGAGACTAGCGGTGCGGTTCTTC. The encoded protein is CASSQPRLAVRFF.

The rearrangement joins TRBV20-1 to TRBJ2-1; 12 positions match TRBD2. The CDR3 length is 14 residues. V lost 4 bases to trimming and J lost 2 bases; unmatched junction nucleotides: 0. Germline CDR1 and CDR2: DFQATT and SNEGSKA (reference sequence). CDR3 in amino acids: CSATSGRAYNEQFF. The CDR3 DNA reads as TGCAGTGCTACTAGCGGGAGGGCCTACAATGAGCAGTTCTTC.

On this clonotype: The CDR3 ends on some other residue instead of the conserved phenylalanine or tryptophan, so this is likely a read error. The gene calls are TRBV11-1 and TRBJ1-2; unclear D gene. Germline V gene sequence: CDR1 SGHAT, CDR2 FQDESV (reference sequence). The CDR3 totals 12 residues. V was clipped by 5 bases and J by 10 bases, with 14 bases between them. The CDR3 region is CASSLGPSDYTS. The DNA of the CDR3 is TGTGCCAGCAGCCTAGGGCCGAGCGACTACACCTCC.

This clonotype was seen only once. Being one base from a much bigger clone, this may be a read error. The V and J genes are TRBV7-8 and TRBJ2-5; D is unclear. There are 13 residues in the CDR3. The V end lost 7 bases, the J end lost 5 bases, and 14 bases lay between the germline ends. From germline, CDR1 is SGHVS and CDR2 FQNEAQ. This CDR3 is CASTTVGCETQYF. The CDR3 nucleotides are TGTGCCAGCACCACCGTGGGGTGTGAGACCCAGTACTTC.

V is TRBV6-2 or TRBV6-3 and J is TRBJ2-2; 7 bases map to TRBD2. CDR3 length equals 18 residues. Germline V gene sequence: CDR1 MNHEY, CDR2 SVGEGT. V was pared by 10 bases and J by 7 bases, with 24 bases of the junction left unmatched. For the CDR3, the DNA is TGTGCCATCAGCGACATAGGGATTCGACTAGCCAATAGCGGGGAGCTGTTTTTT. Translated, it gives CAISDIGIRLANSGELFF.

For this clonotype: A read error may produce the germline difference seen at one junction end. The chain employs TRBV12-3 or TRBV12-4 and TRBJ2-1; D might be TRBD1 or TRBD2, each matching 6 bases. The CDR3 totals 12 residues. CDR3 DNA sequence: TGTGCCAGAAGTTTAGGGGGGTATGAACAGTTCTTC. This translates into CARSLGGYEQFF.